This T cell receptor beta chain comes out of a study of shared clonotypes between healthy human individuals. Study context: The people who gave samples were a couple of women and a few men aged 18 to 49. Regarding the study as a whole: Clonotypes that were shared across a few donors made up about 5.1% of naive CD4 clonotypes.

Germline-derived CDR1 and CDR2 are SGHTA and FQGNSA. CDR3 length: 13 residues. The V end lost 4 bases, the J end lost 3 bases, and 7 bases lay between the germline ends. About this clone itself: Its antigen is currently unknown.

Profiled with immunoSEQ multiplex PCR; TCRdb holds only in-frame clones, not every one. The sample consists of 2 million or so clones, over 85% of them appearing once. Selected positively for CCR7 and CD45RO-negative, naive CD8 cells excluded terminally differentiated effector memory CD45RA+ cells. This chain connects TRBV7-2 to TRBJ2-1; a possible D gene is TRBD2 (6 bases). The sequence came from a man between 18 and 29 years old in good health. Sequenced: naive CD8+ T cells sorted from blood. CDR3 bases: TGTGCCAGCAGCTGGGACTTCTACAATGAGCAGTTCTTC. Amino acid sequence: CASSWDFYNEQFF.